This T cell receptor (beta chain) appears in the sequencing data of a study of blood T cell repertoires in COVID-19. For the study at large: COVID-19 samples from acute and convalescent phases originated in the United States, Italy and Spain. PBMCs, B-cell-depleted T cells, or T cells were the source of the cDNA or gDNA that made up the material.

Germline lookup yields CDR1 LGHNA and CDR2 YSLEER. V shed 8 bases and J shed 0 bases, with 13 bases lying between them. The CDR3 consists of 14 residues. Per the study methods: Estimation of nucleated cell counts relied on the amplification of reference gene primers. Repertoires were generated with immunoSEQ multiplex PCR, while TCRdb's copy carries only in-frame clones and drops some. Clone size and the V and J calls come from that table; the DNA yielded D and trimming. The sample records over 85,000 clones, 84% being singletons. Source material: peripheral blood. This sequence joins TRBV4-3 and TRBJ1-2; no clear D. This TCR was sampled from a human donor in a cohort sampled during active COVID-19. The chain's CDR3 is CASGWAQANYGYTF. The CDR3 bases are TGCGCCAGCGGCTGGGCGCAAGCTAACTATGGCTACACCTTC.